What follows are 2 T cell receptor beta chains derived from one specimen sequenced in a study of Tregs in tolerant kidney transplant recipients (dated by TCRdb to between 2018 and 2020). This specimen's time point label, interpreted: blood sample drawn before combined kidney and bone marrow transplant. In bulk CFSE mixed lymphocyte reactions, CFSE-labeled recipient PBMCs were cocultured with irradiated donor PBMCs for 5 to 6 days, then stained for CD3/CD4/CD8 and FACS-sorted. Receptor amplification or capture employed the immunoSEQ multiplex PCR assay. Entries here come from immuneACCESS through TCRdb and include only in-frame sequences with V and J called. Some clones fail to appear in such tables; in the studies checked, an unresolved V gene covers under half of the shortfall, and the cause of the remainder is unknown. The sample table holds under 3,500 clones. Jointly, the top ten make up roughly 8.6% of the sample.

Their cognate antigens are unknown. Sequencing was performed on CD8+ T cells from blood cultured with allogeneic cells, taken before the transplant. These TCRs come from a human patient who received a combined kidney and bone marrow transplant.

Measured by frequency, this clone is medium-sized. CDR3 bases read: TGTGCCAGTAGTTCGGGACAGGTCTTCAATCAGCCC. Protein: CASSSGQVFNQP. The whole CDR3 region reads CASSSGQVFNQPQHF. This chain joins TRBV19 and TRBJ1-5; TRBD1 aligns across 8 bases. The DNA ends 3 residues before the CDR3 does, and the rest of the CDR3 is filled in from the germline J gene. Germline assignment: CDR1 LNHDA and CDR2 SQIVND (reference sequence). This CDR3 has 15 amino acids. The junction had 6 bases not matched to a gene; V was cut back by 5 bases and J by 3 bases.

Note on this clone: Read data end 3 residues before the CDR3 end; the end is taken from the germline J gene. The J gene is TRBJ2-7, the V gene TRBV13; TRBD2 is a possible D gene (5 bases). V lost 1 base to trimming and J lost 6 bases, with 13 bases between them. Germline CDR1 and CDR2: PRHDT and FYEKMQ (reference sequence). This CDR3 spans 14 amino acids. The CDR3 bases that were read are TGTGCCAGCAGCTTAGCCGCGGGCTTGGTCGAG. Its protein is CASSLAAGLVE. The entire CDR3 reads CASSLAAGLVEQYF.